Sequencing of this T cell receptor (beta chain) was carried out in a study of blood T cell repertoires in COVID-19. V lost 2 bases, J lost 5 bases, and 3 bases stayed unmatched. Germline CDR1 reads SGHRS; CDR2 reads YFSETQ. The CDR3 is 13 amino acids. Using immunoSEQ multiplex PCR, the repertoire was profiled, and TCRdb retains in-frame clones only, with some absent. The sample holds some 230,000 clones; 82% are singletons and the top ten take over 7%. V and J are TRBV5-1 and TRBJ1-1; TRBD1 aligns across 7 bases. This sequence originates from a woman of 80 years or more with COVID-19, enrolled during active disease. The specimen was peripheral blood. The CDR3 DNA sequence: TGCGCCAGCAGCTTAACAGGGGTTACTGAAGCTTTCTTT. Translated: CASSLTGVTEAFF.